The T cell receptor (beta chain) described here comes from a study of blood T cell repertoires in COVID-19. Germline loops: CDR1 SGHRS, CDR2 YFSETQ. This CDR3 contains 13 residues. The J segment lost 8 bases and the V segment lost 4 bases, leaving 4 bases of the junction unmatched. Measured with immunoSEQ multiplex PCR; TCRdb has only the in-frame clones, and not every one. Of 30,000 to 40,000 clones listed, 80% to 95% are singletons. This chain connects TRBV5-1 to TRBJ1-4, with 8 positions matching TRBD1. The origin of this receptor is a man older than 75 with acute or convalescent COVID-19. Sample: peripheral blood. CDR3 sequence reads: CASSVDRVEKLFF. The CDR3 DNA reads TGCGCCAGCAGCGTGGACAGGGTGGAAAAACTGTTTTTT.